What follows are 26 T cell receptor beta chains derived from one specimen sequenced in a study of cytomegalovirus exposure and HLA in healthy donors. 60 Vbeta and 13 Jbeta primers were used in PCR. TCRdb keeps only in-frame clones here, not all; method: immunoSEQ multiplex PCR. The sample comprises about 65,000 clones, roughly 80% of which are singletons, and 3% rests with the top ten. The sample comprised PBMCs. The source of these receptors is a girl aged 10-17 years in good health and CMV-seropositive.

The genes are TRBV15 and TRBJ1-1, with a weak D call TRBD1 (5 bases). Trimming stripped 6 bases from V and 3 bases from J, with 11 bases between. Germline values: CDR1 LNHNV, CDR2 YYDKDF (reference sequence). This CDR3 spans 13 amino acids. CDR3 bases: TGTGCCACCAGTTCGGGGGACTACACTGAAGCTTTCTTT. Protein product: CATSSGDYTEAFF.

The V and J genes are TRBV11-2 and TRBJ1-2; 8 nucleotides line up with TRBD1. Per germline, CDR1 SGHAT and CDR2 FQNNGV. This CDR3 region has 14 residues. V was pared by 1 base and J by 6 bases, with 4 bases of the junction left unmatched. The CDR3 bases are TGTGCCAGCAGCTTAGTGGAACAGGGGGATGGCTACACCTTC. Translated, it gives CASSLVEQGDGYTF.

In this sample, this clone turned up once. The chain recombines TRBV13 with TRBJ1-1; TRBD1 aligns across 7 bases. This CDR3 is 14 amino acids long. Germline CDR1 is PRHDT and CDR2 is FYEKMQ (reference sequence). Trimming at V came to 6 bases and at J to 7 bases, leaving 11 bases not matched to a gene. The CDR3 DNA reads as TGTGCCAGCAGGAAAGGACAGGTACTTGGTGAAGCTTTCTTT. The encoded protein is CASRKGQVLGEAFF.

The gene calls are TRBV25-1 and TRBJ1-1, with D perhaps TRBD1 (6 bases). The CDR3 contains 13 residues. Trimming took 4 bases from V and 4 from J, leaving 10 bases between them. The germline gives CDR1 MGHDK, CDR2 SYGVNS. CDR3 sequence reads: CASSGQGSTEAFF. Written as DNA, the CDR3 is TGTGCCAGCAGTGGGCAGGGGAGCACTGAAGCTTTCTTT.

The V call is TRBV4-2, the J call TRBJ2-3; TRBD2 aligns across 8 bases. The CDR3 spans 15 residues. V gave up 4 bases and J gave up 5 bases; unmatched junction bases: 8. The germline V gene has CDR1 LGHNA and CDR2 YNFKEQ. Here the CDR3 reads CASSPIGGGIDTQYF. The DNA of the CDR3 is TGTGCCAGCAGCCCTATCGGGGGGGGGATAGATACGCAGTATTTT.

The rearrangement uses TRBV7-9 and TRBJ2-3; 15 bases map to TRBD2. CDR3 length: 19 residues. From germline, CDR1 is SEHNR and CDR2 FQNEAQ (reference sequence). V lost 2 bases, J lost 2 bases, and 8 bases stayed unmatched. The CDR3 coding sequence is TGTGCCAGCAGCTTACCCCTTGGGACTAGCGGGAGGCACACAGATACGCAGTATTTT. Its protein is CASSLPLGTSGRHTDTQYF.

This chain joins TRBV28 and TRBJ2-2; 8 bases line up with TRBD1. Losses at the gene ends were 5 bases for V and 4 bases for J; bases not matched to a gene: 12. The CDR3 contains 17 residues. The germline V gene encodes CDR1 MDHEN and CDR2 SYDVKM. This CDR3 reads CASSTEGGQGPTGELFF. In nucleotides, the CDR3 is TGTGCCAGCAGTACCGAGGGAGGACAGGGACCCACCGGGGAGCTGTTTTTT.

This clone has just a few counts. The CDR3 loop is CATSTRGGGETQYF. CDR3 in DNA: TGTGCCACCAGCACCCGCGGTGGGGGGGAGACCCAGTACTTC. The chain joins TRBV15 to TRBJ2-5; possible D gene TRBD2, 6 bases. Per germline, CDR1 LNHNV and CDR2 YYDKDF (reference sequence). The CDR3 runs to 14 residues. The V end was cut by 4 bases, the J end by 5 bases, with 14 bases between.

V gene TRBV13 combines with J gene TRBJ1-1; 9 nucleotides align to TRBD1. CDR3 length: 15 amino acids. Germline CDR1 is PRHDT and CDR2 is FYEKMQ (reference sequence). V lost 2 bases, J lost 5 bases, and 6 bases stayed unmatched. The CDR3 region is CASSLRDRVITEAFF. Here the CDR3 DNA reads TGTGCCAGCAGCTTAAGGGACAGGGTGATAACTGAAGCTTTCTTT.

The chain links TRBV11-1 to TRBJ2-3; the match to TRBD1 covers 7 bases. The CDR3 spans 15 residues. V dropped 3 bases and J dropped 3; count of bases not matched to a gene: 6. Germline V CDR1 and CDR2: SGHAT, FQDESV (reference sequence). In DNA, the CDR3 is TGTGCCAGCAGCTTCCGACAGGGATCGACAGATACGCAGTATTTT. Its translation is CASSFRQGSTDTQYF. Full variable domain (missing parts from reference TRBV11-1 and TRBJ2-3): EAEVAQSPRYKITEKSQAVAFWCDPISGHATLYWYRQILGQGPELLVQFQDESVVDDSQLPKDRFSAERLKGVDSTLKIQPAELGDSAMYLCASSFRQGSTDTQYFGPGTRLTVL.

V and J are TRBV28 and TRBJ1-3; TRBD1 agrees at 10 bases. The V gene end was trimmed by 6 bases and the J gene end by 3 bases; junction bases not matched to a gene: 5. CDR1 is MDHEN, CDR2 SYDVKM, per germline. The CDR3 contains 15 residues. The CDR3 sequence: CASRRDRGFGNTIYF. CDR3 sequence (DNA): TGTGCCAGCAGGAGGGACAGGGGATTTGGAAACACCATATATTTT. The full variable domain, in which reference TRBV28 and TRBJ1-3 provide the parts outside the CDR3, is DVKVTQSSRYLVKRTGEKVFLECVQDMDHENMFWYRQDPGLGLRLIYFSYDVKMKEKGDIPEGYSVSREKKERFSLILESASTNQTSMYLCASRRDRGFGNTIYFGEGSWLTVV.

This clone was counted a single time. The sample holds other DNA sequences that translate to the same CDR3. The V gene is TRBV5-1, the J gene TRBJ2-5; 11 bases align to TRBD2. CDR1 is SGHRS, CDR2 YFSETQ, per germline. J gave up 3 bases and V 4 bases, and 2 bases lay outside the gene matches. The length of the CDR3 is 14 residues. In DNA, the CDR3 is TGCGCCAGCAGCCCGGGACTAGCGGAAGAGACCCAGTACTTC. As protein: CASSPGLAEETQYF.

The chain recombines TRBV5-4 with TRBJ2-1, with TRBD1 identical over 8 bases. The V gene end was trimmed by 9 bases and the J gene end by 4 bases; junction bases not matched to a gene: 18. The CDR3 is 17 residues long. The V gene's germline CDR1 is SGHNT and CDR2 YYREEE (reference sequence). DNA of the CDR3: TGTGCCACCCAGTCAGTGCTCGGACAGGGTCGATACAATGAGCAGTTCTTC. This gives the protein CATQSVLGQGRYNEQFF.

The genes are TRBV4-3 and TRBJ2-7, with TRBD2 matching over 10 bases. CDR3 size: 14 residues. CDR1 is LGHNA, CDR2 YSLEER, per germline. The junction had 4 bases not matched to a gene; V was cut back by 4 bases and J by 4 bases. The CDR3 sequence: CASSRASGSYEQYF. CDR3 in DNA: TGCGCCAGCAGCCGGGCTAGCGGGAGTTACGAGCAGTACTTC.

This chain joins TRBV5-1 and TRBJ1-4; D perhaps matches TRBD1 (5 bases). Germline V CDR1 and CDR2: SGHRS, YFSETQ. V gave up 0 bases and J gave up 4 bases, with 7 bases separating them. The CDR3 spans 14 residues. DNA of the CDR3: TGCGCCAGCAGCTTGGGACAGTATAATGAAAAACTGTTTTTT. This codes for CASSLGQYNEKLFF.

The chain carries TRBV27 and TRBJ2-7; D gene ambiguous. Trimming shortened V by 5 bases and J by 5 bases, and 10 bases separated the two germline ends. Germline CDR1 is MNHEY and CDR2 is SMNVEV (reference sequence). The CDR3 extends over 12 amino acids. The CDR3 region is CASSPRTDEQYF. The CDR3 DNA reads TGTGCCAGCAGTCCACGTACGGACGAGCAGTACTTC.

The J gene is TRBJ2-3, the V gene TRBV15; 10 bases line up with TRBD2. The CDR3 is 14 residues long. Trimming at V came to 9 bases and at J to 4 bases, leaving 7 bases not matched to a gene. The V gene's germline CDR1 is LNHNV and CDR2 YYDKDF (reference sequence). This CDR3 is CATDERGGADTQYF. In DNA form, the CDR3 reads TGTGCCACGGATGAGCGGGGGGGCGCAGATACGCAGTATTTT. Variable domain in full (rest from reference TRBV15 and TRBJ2-3): DAMVIQNPRYQVTQFGKPVTLSCSQTLNHNVMYWYQQKSSQAPKLLFHYYDKDFNNEADTPDNFQSRRPNTSFCFLDIRSPGLGDTAMYLCATDERGGADTQYFGPGTRLTVL.

The V gene is TRBV19, the J gene TRBJ1-2; D unclear. The V and J ends lost 7 bases and 6 bases respectively, with 12 bases between them. Per germline, CDR1 LNHDA and CDR2 SQIVND (reference sequence). The CDR3 loop spans 12 amino acids. CDR3: CASTLGRHGYTF. DNA of the CDR3: TGTGCCAGTACGTTGGGGAGGCATGGCTACACCTTC.

The chain employs TRBV5-1 and TRBJ2-3; 14 nucleotides match TRBD2. The germline V gene encodes CDR1 SGHRS and CDR2 YFSETQ. The CDR3 length is 14 residues. The V segment lost 4 bases and the J segment 9 bases; nucleotides outside the gene matches: 4. This CDR3 is CASSPGLAGGTQYF. CDR3 coding DNA: TGCGCCAGCAGCCCAGGACTAGCGGGGGGAACGCAGTATTTT.

The chain employs TRBV10-3 and TRBJ1-4; D remains ambiguous. The CDR3 has 16 amino acids. In germline, CDR1 is ENHRY, CDR2 SYGVKD. Trimming took 3 bases from V and 8 from J, leaving 19 bases between them. CDR3: CAISDSVAQRGEKLFF. Written as DNA, the CDR3 is TGTGCCATCAGTGATTCTGTGGCCCAACGCGGGGAAAAACTGTTTTTT.

The chain is built from TRBV27 and TRBJ1-5; possibly TRBD1 for D (5 bases). This CDR3 has 15 residues. Trimming stripped 4 bases from V and 5 bases from J, with 15 bases between. Germline CDR1 reads MNHEY; CDR2 reads SMNVEV (reference sequence). The CDR3 here is CASSSSDSLDQPQHF. The CDR3 DNA is TGTGCCAGCAGTTCCTCTGACAGTCTCGATCAGCCCCAGCATTTT.

V usage is TRBV11-2 and J usage is TRBJ1-3, with 7 bases identical to TRBD1. J was trimmed by 1 base and V by 4 bases; bases with no gene match: 1. The germline V gene encodes CDR1 SGHAT and CDR2 FQNNGV. The CDR3 extends over 14 amino acids. CDR3 DNA: TGTGCCAGCAGCTCGACAGGGTCTGGAAACACCATATATTTT. Its protein product is CASSSTGSGNTIYF.

The V call is TRBV30, the J call TRBJ1-2; no clear D gene. The CDR3 extends over 11 amino acids. The V gene's germline CDR1 is GTSNPN and CDR2 SVGIG (reference sequence). The germline V and J ends were trimmed by 4 bases and 4 bases, with 7 bases remaining between them. For the CDR3, the DNA is TGTGCCTGGAAGGGAGGCTATGGCTACACCTTC. This sequence encodes CAWKGGYGYTF.

The chain links TRBV5-1 to TRBJ2-5, with TRBD2 matching 10 bases. The CDR3 extends over 17 amino acids. The germline V gene has CDR1 SGHRS and CDR2 YFSETQ. V trimming: 3 bases; J trimming: 7 bases; junction bases outside the gene matches: 15. CDR3 nucleotide sequence: TGCGCCAGCAGCTCGACTCTAAGCGGGGGGGCCGGGGCGACCCAGTACTTC. It is translated as CASSSTLSGGAGATQYF.

The chain uses TRBV9 and TRBJ1-2, with D tentatively TRBD1 (5 bases). The CDR3 totals 15 residues. Germline loops: CDR1 SGDLS, CDR2 YYNGEE. V lost 3 bases and J lost 4, with 16 bases in between. The CDR3 region has the DNA TGTGCCAGCAGCGCGGGTCCGGGGGGTCCCTATGGCTACACCTTC. This translates into CASSAGPGGPYGYTF.

The chain couples TRBV2 to TRBJ1-1, with D tentatively TRBD1 (5 bases). The V and J ends lost 8 bases and 4 bases respectively, with 17 bases between them. This CDR3 is 14 amino acids long. Germline V gene sequence: CDR1 SNHLY, CDR2 FYNNEI. CDR3 loop: CASVRGVGGTEAFF. In DNA form, the CDR3 reads TGTGCCAGCGTCCGAGGAGTGGGGGGCACTGAAGCTTTCTTT. Looking up the rest from reference TRBV2 and TRBJ1-1 gives the full variable domain: EPEVTQTPSHQVTQMGQEVILRCVPISNHLYFYWYRQILGQKVEFLVSFYNNEISEKSEIFDDQFSVERPDGSNFTLKIRSTKLEDSAMYFCASVRGVGGTEAFFGQGTRLTVV.